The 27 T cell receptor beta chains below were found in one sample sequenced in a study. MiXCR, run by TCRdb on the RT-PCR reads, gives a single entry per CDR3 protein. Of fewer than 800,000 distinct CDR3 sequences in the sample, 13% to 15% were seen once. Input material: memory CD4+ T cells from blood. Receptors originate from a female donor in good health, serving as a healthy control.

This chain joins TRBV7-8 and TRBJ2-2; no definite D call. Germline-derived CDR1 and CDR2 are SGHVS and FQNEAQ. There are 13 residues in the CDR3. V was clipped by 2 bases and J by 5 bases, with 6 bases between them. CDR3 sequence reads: CASSLQMTGELFF. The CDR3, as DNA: TGTGCCAGCAGCTTACAGATGACCGGGGAGCTGTTTTTT.

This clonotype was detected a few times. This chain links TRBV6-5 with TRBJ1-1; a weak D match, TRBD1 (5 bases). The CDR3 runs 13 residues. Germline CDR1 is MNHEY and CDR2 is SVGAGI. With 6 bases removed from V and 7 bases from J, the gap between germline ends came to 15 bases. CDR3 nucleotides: TGTGCCAGCAGCGACCCCGGCAGGGATGAAGCTTTCTTT. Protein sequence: CASSDPGRDEAFF.

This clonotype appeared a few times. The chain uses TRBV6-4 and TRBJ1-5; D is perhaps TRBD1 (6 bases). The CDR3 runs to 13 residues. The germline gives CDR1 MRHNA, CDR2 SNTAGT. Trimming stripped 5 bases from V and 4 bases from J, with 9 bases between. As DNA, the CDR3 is TGTGCCAGCAGTACAGGGTGGAATCAGCCCCAGCATTTT. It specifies CASSTGWNQPQHF.

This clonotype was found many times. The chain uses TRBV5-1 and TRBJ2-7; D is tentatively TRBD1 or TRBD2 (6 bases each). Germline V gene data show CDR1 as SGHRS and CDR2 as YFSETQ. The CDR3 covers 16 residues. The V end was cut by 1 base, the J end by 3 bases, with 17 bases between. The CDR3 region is CASSLSSGAAIYEQYF. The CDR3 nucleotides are TGCGCCAGCAGCTTGTCGTCGGGGGCAGCAATCTACGAGCAGTACTTC.

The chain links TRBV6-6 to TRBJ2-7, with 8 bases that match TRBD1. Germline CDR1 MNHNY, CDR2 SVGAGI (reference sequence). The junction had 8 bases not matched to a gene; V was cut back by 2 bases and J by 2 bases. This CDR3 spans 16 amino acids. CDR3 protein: CASSYATDRGAYEQYF. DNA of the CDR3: TGTGCCAGCAGTTACGCCACCGACAGGGGCGCCTACGAGCAGTACTTC.

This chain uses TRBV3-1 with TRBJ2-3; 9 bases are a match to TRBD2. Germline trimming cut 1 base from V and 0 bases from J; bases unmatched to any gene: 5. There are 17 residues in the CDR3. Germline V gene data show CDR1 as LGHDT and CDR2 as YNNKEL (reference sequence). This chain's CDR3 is CASSQGASGVSTDTQYF. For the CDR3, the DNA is TGTGCCAGCAGCCAAGGGGCTAGCGGGGTTAGCACAGATACGCAGTATTTT.

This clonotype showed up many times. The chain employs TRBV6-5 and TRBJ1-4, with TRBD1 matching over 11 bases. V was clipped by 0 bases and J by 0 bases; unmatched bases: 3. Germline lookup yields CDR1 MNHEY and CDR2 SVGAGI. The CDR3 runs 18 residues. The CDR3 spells CASSYSGQGAATNEKLFF. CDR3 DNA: TGTGCCAGCAGTTACTCCGGACAGGGGGCAGCAACTAATGAAAAACTGTTTTTT.

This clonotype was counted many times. The CDR3 DNA is TGCAGTGAAGGAGCACGCACAGATACGCAGTATTTT. Translating it yields CSEGARTDTQYF. The chain carries TRBV20-1 and TRBJ2-3; no clear D gene. Per germline, CDR1 DFQATT and CDR2 SNEGSKA (reference sequence). Trimming left V 7 bases short and J 1 base short, with 9 bases between. This CDR3 has 12 amino acids.

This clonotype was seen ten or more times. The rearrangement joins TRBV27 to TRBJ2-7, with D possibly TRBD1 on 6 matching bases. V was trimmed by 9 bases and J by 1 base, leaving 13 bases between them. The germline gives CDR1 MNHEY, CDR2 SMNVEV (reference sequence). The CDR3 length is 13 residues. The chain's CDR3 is CASGGPNSYEQYF. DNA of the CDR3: TGTGCCAGTGGGGGCCCGAATTCCTACGAGCAGTACTTC.

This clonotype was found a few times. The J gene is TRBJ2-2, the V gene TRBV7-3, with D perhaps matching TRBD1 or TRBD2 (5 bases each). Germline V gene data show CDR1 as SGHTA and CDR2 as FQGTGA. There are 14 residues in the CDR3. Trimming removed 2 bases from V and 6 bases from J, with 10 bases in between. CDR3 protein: CASSLFRDAGELFF. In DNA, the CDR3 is TGTGCCAGCAGCTTATTCAGGGACGCCGGGGAGCTGTTTTTT. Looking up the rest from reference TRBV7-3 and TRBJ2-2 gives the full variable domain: GAGVSQTPSNKVTEKGKYVELRCDPISGHTALYWYRQSLGQGPEFLIYFQGTGAADDSGLPNDRFFAVRPEGSVSTLKIQRTERGDSAVYLCASSLFRDAGELFFGEGSRLTVL.

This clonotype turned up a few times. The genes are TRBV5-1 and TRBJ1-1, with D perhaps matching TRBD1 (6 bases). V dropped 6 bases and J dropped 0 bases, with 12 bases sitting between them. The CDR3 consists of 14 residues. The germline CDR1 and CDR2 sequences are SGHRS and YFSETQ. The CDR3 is CASTTDSLNTEAFF. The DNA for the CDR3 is TGCGCCAGCACCACGGACAGCTTGAACACTGAAGCTTTCTTT. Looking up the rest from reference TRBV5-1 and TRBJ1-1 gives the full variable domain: KAGVTQTPRYLIKTRGQQVTLSCSPISGHRSVSWYQQTPGQGLQFLFEYFSETQRNKGNFPGRFSGRQFSNSRSEMNVSTLELGDSALYLCASTTDSLNTEAFFGQGTRLTVV.

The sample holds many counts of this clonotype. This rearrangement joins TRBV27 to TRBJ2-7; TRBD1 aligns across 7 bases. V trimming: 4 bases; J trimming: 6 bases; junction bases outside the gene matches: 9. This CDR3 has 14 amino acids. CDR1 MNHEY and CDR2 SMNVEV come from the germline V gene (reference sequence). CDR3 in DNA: TGTGCCAGCAGTTGGACCCGGGACAGTAGCGAGCAGTACTTC. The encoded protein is CASSWTRDSSEQYF.

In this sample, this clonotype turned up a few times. The CDR3 region has the DNA TGTGCCAGCAGTCGGACAGCGAACCTTGAAAAACTGTTTTTT. This gives the protein CASSRTANLEKLFF. The chain carries TRBV7-9 and TRBJ1-4, with D maybe TRBD1 (6 bases). The V gene lost 6 bases and the J gene lost 7 bases, with 15 bases spanning the gap. The CDR3 totals 14 residues. Germline V CDR1 and CDR2: SEHNR, FQNEAQ (reference sequence).

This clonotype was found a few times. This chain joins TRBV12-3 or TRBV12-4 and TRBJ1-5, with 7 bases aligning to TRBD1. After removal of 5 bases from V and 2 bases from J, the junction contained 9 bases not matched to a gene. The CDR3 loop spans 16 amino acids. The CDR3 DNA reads TGTGCCAGCAGTCAAACCAGGGGGAGCGGCAATCAGCCCCAGCATTTT. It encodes CASSQTRGSGNQPQHF.

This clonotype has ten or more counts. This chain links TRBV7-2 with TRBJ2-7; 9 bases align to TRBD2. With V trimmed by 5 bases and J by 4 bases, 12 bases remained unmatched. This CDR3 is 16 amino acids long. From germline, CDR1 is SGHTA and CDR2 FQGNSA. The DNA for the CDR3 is TGTGCCAGCAGCGTAACCTTTAGCGGGAGTTCTTACGAGCAGTACTTC. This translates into CASSVTFSGSSYEQYF.

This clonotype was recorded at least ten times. CDR3 nucleotide sequence: TGCAGCGTTGAACACACGGGGGAGACCCAGTACTTC. Amino acids: CSVEHTGETQYF. The chain uses TRBV29-1 and TRBJ2-5, with D possibly matching TRBD2 (5 bases). Germline values: CDR1 SQVTM, CDR2 ANQGSEA. This CDR3 comprises 12 residues. Trimming shortened V by 2 bases and J by 5 bases, and 9 bases separated the two germline ends.

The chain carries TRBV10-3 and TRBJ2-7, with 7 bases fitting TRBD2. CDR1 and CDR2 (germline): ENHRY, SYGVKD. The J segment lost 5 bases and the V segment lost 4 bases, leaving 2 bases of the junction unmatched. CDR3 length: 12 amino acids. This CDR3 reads CAISGEGNEQYF. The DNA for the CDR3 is TGTGCCATCAGTGGGGAGGGGAACGAGCAGTACTTC.

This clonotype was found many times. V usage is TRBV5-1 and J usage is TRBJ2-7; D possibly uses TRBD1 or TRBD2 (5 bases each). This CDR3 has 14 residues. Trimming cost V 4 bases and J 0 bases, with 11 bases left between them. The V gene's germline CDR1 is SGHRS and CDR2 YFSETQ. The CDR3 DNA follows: TGCGCCAGCAGCGGCCAGGGAGCCTCCTACGAGCAGTACTTC. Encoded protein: CASSGQGASYEQYF. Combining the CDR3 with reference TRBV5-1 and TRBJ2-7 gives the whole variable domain KAGVTQTPRYLIKTRGQQVTLSCSPISGHRSVSWYQQTPGQGLQFLFEYFSETQRNKGNFPGRFSGRQFSNSRSEMNVSTLELGDSALYLCASSGQGASYEQYFGPGTRLTVT.

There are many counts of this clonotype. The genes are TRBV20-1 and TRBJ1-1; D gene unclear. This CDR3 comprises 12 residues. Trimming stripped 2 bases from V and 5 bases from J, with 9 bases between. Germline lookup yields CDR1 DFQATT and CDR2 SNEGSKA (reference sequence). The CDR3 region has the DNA TGCAGTGCTAGATCGGAGCTGACTGAAGCTTTCTTT. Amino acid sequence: CSARSELTEAFF.

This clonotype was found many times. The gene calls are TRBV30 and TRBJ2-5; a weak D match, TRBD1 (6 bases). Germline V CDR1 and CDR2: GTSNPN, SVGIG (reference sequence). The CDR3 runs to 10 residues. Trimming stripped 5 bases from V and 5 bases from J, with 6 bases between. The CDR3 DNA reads TGTGCCTGGGGACAGGAGACCCAGTACTTC. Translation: CAWGQETQYF. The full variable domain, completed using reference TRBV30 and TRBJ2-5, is SQTIHQWPATLVQPVGSPLSLECTVEGTSNPNLYWYRQAAGRGLQLLFYSVGIGQISSEVPQNLSASRPQDRQFILSSKKLLLSDSGFYLCAWGQETQYFGPGTRLLVL.

The CDR3 loop reads CASSGGQGISGNTIYF. CDR3 nucleotides: TGCGCCAGCAGCGGCGGACAGGGGATCTCTGGAAACACCATATATTTT. The gene calls are TRBV5-1 and TRBJ1-3; the match to TRBD1 covers 9 bases. After removal of 4 bases from V and 0 bases from J, the junction contained 5 bases not matched to a gene. The CDR3 is made up of 16 amino acids. CDR1 and CDR2 (germline): SGHRS, YFSETQ.

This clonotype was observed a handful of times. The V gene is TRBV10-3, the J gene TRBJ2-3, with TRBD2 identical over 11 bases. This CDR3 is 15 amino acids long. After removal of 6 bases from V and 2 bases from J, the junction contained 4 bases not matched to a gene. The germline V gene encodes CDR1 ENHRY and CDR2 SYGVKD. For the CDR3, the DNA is TGTGCCATCAGGGGGACTAGCGGAGACACAGATACGCAGTATTTT. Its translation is CAIRGTSGDTDTQYF.

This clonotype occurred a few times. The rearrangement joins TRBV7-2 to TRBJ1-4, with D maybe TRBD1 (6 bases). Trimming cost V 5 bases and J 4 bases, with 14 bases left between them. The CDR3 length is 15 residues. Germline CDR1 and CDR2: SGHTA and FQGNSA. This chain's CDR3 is CASSQPGGSNEKLFF. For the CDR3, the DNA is TGTGCCAGCAGCCAGCCGGGGGGCAGTAATGAAAAACTGTTTTTT.

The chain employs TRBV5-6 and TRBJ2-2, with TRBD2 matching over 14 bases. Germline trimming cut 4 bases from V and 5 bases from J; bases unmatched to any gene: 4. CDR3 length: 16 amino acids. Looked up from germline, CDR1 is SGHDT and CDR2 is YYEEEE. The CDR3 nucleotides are TGTGCCAGCAGCACCTGGACTAGCGGGAGGACCGGGGAGCTGTTTTTT. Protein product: CASSTWTSGRTGELFF.

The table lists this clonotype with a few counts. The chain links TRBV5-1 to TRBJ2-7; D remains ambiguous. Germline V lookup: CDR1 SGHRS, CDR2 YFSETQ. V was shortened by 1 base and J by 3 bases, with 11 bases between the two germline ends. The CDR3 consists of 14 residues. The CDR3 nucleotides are TGCGCCAGCAGCTTGAATGGTCAGAACTACGAGCAGTACTTC. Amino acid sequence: CASSLNGQNYEQYF.

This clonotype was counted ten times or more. The CDR3 spells CASSRGTSGSSDTQYF. The CDR3 nucleotides read TGTGCCAGCAGTCGGGGGACTAGCGGGAGTAGCGATACGCAGTATTTT. The chain carries TRBV5-6 and TRBJ2-3, with 14 bases fitting TRBD2. This CDR3 region has 16 residues. V dropped 5 bases and J dropped 6; count of bases not matched to a gene: 8. Germline assignment: CDR1 SGHDT and CDR2 YYEEEE.

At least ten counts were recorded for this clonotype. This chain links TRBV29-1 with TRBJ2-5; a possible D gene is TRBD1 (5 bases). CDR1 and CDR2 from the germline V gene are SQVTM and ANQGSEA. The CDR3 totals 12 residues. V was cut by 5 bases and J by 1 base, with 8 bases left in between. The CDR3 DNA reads TGCAGCGTTCTAGGGGCCCAAGAGACCCAGTACTTC. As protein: CSVLGAQETQYF.